The entry below describes one T cell receptor (beta chain). The CDR3 has 14 residues. Germline CDR1 reads GTSNPN; CDR2 reads SVGIG (reference sequence). Trimming stripped 2 bases from V and 4 bases from J, with 14 bases between. The data stem from a study of PD-L1 blockade in urothelial cancer. Study at large: Males with bladder-origin urothelial cancer made up about 90% of the roughly 30 patients. Anywhere from 0 to 3 prior chemotherapy regimens had been received by patients. The median T cell count in blood samples was 110,000 to 150,000.

Time point defined: pretreatment peripheral blood. Per patient, between 1 and 8 samples were collected at pretreatment and on-treatment time points. This table comes from immunoSEQ multiplex PCR, and its TCRdb copy is limited to in-frame clones, with some not included. The table records 100,000 to 150,000 clones, roughly 83% of them present only once. Sample: PBMCs, taken around atezolizumab (anti-PD-L1) treatment. This chain uses TRBV30 with TRBJ1-1; D is ambiguous. This receptor was taken from a man aged 50-60 years with urothelial cancer. The DNA of the CDR3 is TGTGCCTGGAGTAACTCGAGAGGGAGCACTGAAGCTTTCTTT. This sequence encodes CAWSNSRGSTEAFF.